This TCR beta chain emerged from a study of blood T cell repertoires in COVID-19. Study-level background: The analysed material was cDNA or gDNA that came from T cells, B-cell-depleted T cells, or PBMCs.

This clone has just one count. Germline values: CDR1 LNHNV, CDR2 YYDKDF (reference sequence). Trimming pared 8 bases from V and 6 bases from J, leaving 10 bases between. The CDR3 is 12 residues long. Authors' methods: By means of reference gene primer amplification, nucleated cell counts were estimated. The table came from immunoSEQ multiplex PCR; TCRdb's copy has only in-frame clones and leaves some out. V, J and clone size reflect that table, while D and trimming were determined from the DNA. The table lists about 200,000 clones, roughly 78% of them singletons, with about 2.8% in the top ten. This clonotype was sampled from a woman over 75 with active or convalescent COVID-19. The chain carries TRBV15 and TRBJ1-4, with D maybe TRBD1 (6 bases). Specimen: peripheral blood. DNA for the CDR3: TGTGCCACCGGGCAGGGGTATGAAAAACTGTTTTTT. It encodes CATGQGYEKLFF.